Each of the 14 T cell receptor beta chains below was sequenced from the same sample in a study of cytomegalovirus exposure and HLA in healthy donors. The PCR was carried out with 60 Vbeta primers and 13 Jbeta primers. Assay used: immunoSEQ multiplex PCR; TCRdb lists only in-frame clones, some missing. The table shows about 160,000 clones, with roughly three quarters occurring only once. The sequencing sample was made of PBMCs. Every receptor here comes from a woman in her thirties or forties in good health and CMV-seropositive.

This chain joins TRBV5-5 and TRBJ1-1, with D possibly being TRBD1 (6 bases). V lost 1 base and J 5 bases, leaving 12 bases between the germline ends. From germline, CDR1 is SGHKS and CDR2 YYEKEE (reference sequence). This CDR3 is built from 14 residues. The CDR3 nucleotides are TGTGCCAGCAGCTTGTTAGATCAGGGGACTGAAGCTTTCTTT. It specifies CASSLLDQGTEAFF. Filled out from reference TRBV5-5 and TRBJ1-1, the complete variable domain reads DAGVTQSPTHLIKTRGQQVTLRCSPISGHKSVSWYQQVLGQGPQFIFQYYEKEERGRGNFPDRFSARQFPNYSSELNVNALLLGDSALYLCASSLLDQGTEAFFGQGTRLTVV.

In nucleotides, the CDR3 is TGCGCCAGCAGCTTGGAGCCGCTGGTGAACACTGAAGCTTTCTTT. This gives the protein CASSLEPLVNTEAFF. The rearrangement joins TRBV5-1 to TRBJ1-1; D not resolved. Trimming took off 0 bases at V and 0 bases at J, with 9 bases between the two ends. Germline-derived CDR1 and CDR2 are SGHRS and YFSETQ. The CDR3 has 15 amino acids.

V is TRBV30 and J is TRBJ1-1; D is unclear. This CDR3 has 13 residues. Trimming stripped 3 bases from V and 3 bases from J, with 11 bases between. From germline, CDR1 is GTSNPN and CDR2 SVGIG (reference sequence). The CDR3, as DNA: TGTGCCTGGAGGACTCTACGGGACACTGAAGCTTTCTTT. The encoded protein is CAWRTLRDTEAFF. Based on the CDR3 plus reference TRBV30 and TRBJ1-1, the full variable domain is SQTIHQWPATLVQPVGSPLSLECTVEGTSNPNLYWYRQAAGRGLQLLFYSVGIGQISSEVPQNLSASRPQDRQFILSSKKLLLSDSGFYLCAWRTLRDTEAFFGQGTRLTVV.

The gene calls are TRBV7-2 and TRBJ1-2, with 8 positions matching TRBD1. V lost 5 bases, J lost 3 bases, and 5 bases stayed unmatched. The CDR3 extends over 14 amino acids. CDR1 is SGHTA and CDR2 is FQGNSA in the germline V gene. For the CDR3, the DNA is TGTGCCAGCAGCCCCGTGGACAGGGACTATGGCTACACCTTC. This gives the protein CASSPVDRDYGYTF.

The gene calls are TRBV15 and TRBJ2-3, with 11 bases that match TRBD1. Unmatched junction bases numbered 2, after V lost 0 bases and J lost 0 bases. Germline values: CDR1 LNHNV, CDR2 YYDKDF (reference sequence). There are 17 residues in the CDR3. Here the CDR3 reads CATSRDGTGGSTDTQYF. CDR3 in DNA: TGTGCCACCAGCAGAGACGGGACAGGGGGAAGCACAGATACGCAGTATTTT.

The chain couples TRBV7-9 to TRBJ1-2; D not certain. The CDR3 spans 12 residues. Germline-derived CDR1 and CDR2 are SEHNR and FQNEAQ (reference sequence). Trimming stripped 3 bases from V and 3 bases from J, with 5 bases between. CDR3 nucleotides: TGTGCCAGCAGCTTCAGTGACTATGGCTACACCTTC. Translating it yields CASSFSDYGYTF.

The V and J genes are TRBV7-6 and TRBJ2-5, with 9 bases that match TRBD2. The CDR3 sequence is 20 residues long. V shed 2 bases and J 3 bases; nucleotides not matched to a gene: 19. Germline assignment: CDR1 SGHVS and CDR2 FNYEAQ. The CDR3 spells CASSLISSGDLRGNKETQYF. The CDR3 DNA reads as TGTGCCAGCAGCTTAATTTCTAGCGGGGATTTACGGGGGAACAAAGAGACCCAGTACTTC.

There are a few counts of this clone. V and J are TRBV7-9 and TRBJ2-1; TRBD1 might be the D (6 bases). There are 13 residues in the CDR3. Looked up from germline, CDR1 is SEHNR and CDR2 is FQNEAQ (reference sequence). V lost 5 bases and J 7 bases, leaving 12 bases between the germline ends. Here the CDR3 reads CASSQGGHNEQFF. In DNA, the CDR3 is TGTGCCAGCAGCCAAGGGGGACATAATGAGCAGTTCTTC.

The chain links TRBV5-1 to TRBJ1-3; maybe TRBD1 (6 bases). This CDR3 is built from 15 residues. The germline CDR1 and CDR2 sequences are SGHRS and YFSETQ. V dropped 0 bases and J dropped 2 bases, with 9 bases sitting between them. The CDR3 nucleotides read TGCGCCAGCAGCTTGGCTACAGGGCCTGGAAACACCATATATTTT. Protein sequence: CASSLATGPGNTIYF. Complete variable domain (other parts from reference TRBV5-1 and TRBJ1-3): KAGVTQTPRYLIKTRGQQVTLSCSPISGHRSVSWYQQTPGQGLQFLFEYFSETQRNKGNFPGRFSGRQFSNSRSEMNVSTLELGDSALYLCASSLATGPGNTIYFGEGSWLTVV.

This sequence joins TRBV28 and TRBJ2-3, with a tentative D call TRBD2 (6 bases). The CDR3 loop spans 16 amino acids. In germline, CDR1 is MDHEN, CDR2 SYDVKM. The V end lost 6 bases, the J end lost 3 bases, and 19 bases lay between the germline ends. CDR3 region: CASSFIRAGRTDTQYF. CDR3 nucleotides: TGTGCCAGCAGCTTCATCAGGGCGGGGAGGACAGATACGCAGTATTTT.

This sequence joins TRBV5-1 and TRBJ2-1, with TRBD1 as a possible D gene (6 bases). The CDR3 has 16 amino acids. CDR1 and CDR2 (germline): SGHRS, YFSETQ. Trimming cost V 1 base and J 7 bases, with 18 bases left between them. CDR3 protein: CASSLQGKGPGNEQFF. CDR3 nucleotide sequence: TGCGCCAGCAGCTTGCAGGGGAAAGGGCCAGGGAATGAGCAGTTCTTC.

The chain recombines TRBV5-1 with TRBJ2-3; 9 nucleotides agree with TRBD2. Germline V gives CDR1 SGHRS, CDR2 YFSETQ. The V gene end was trimmed by 0 bases and the J gene end by 6 bases; junction bases not matched to a gene: 5. This CDR3 region has 15 residues. The CDR3 here is CASSLGLAVADTQYF. The CDR3 nucleotides read TGCGCCAGCAGCTTGGGACTAGCGGTCGCGGATACGCAGTATTTT.

The V gene is TRBV12-5, the J gene TRBJ2-3; TRBD2 matches 10 bases. J lost 9 bases, V lost 3 bases, and 6 bases had no gene match. The CDR3 is 14 amino acids. Germline assignment: CDR1 LGHNT and CDR2 FRNRAP. The CDR3 DNA reads as TGTGCTAGTGGTTTAGCGGGGGGGCTAATGACGCAGTATTTT. Its translation: CASGLAGGLMTQYF.

This clone was counted between two and nine times. This chain uses TRBV5-1 with TRBJ1-1, with D perhaps matching TRBD1 (5 bases). This CDR3 region has 14 residues. With 3 bases removed from V and 5 bases from J, the gap between germline ends came to 14 bases. The V gene's germline CDR1 is SGHRS and CDR2 YFSETQ. The CDR3 loop is CASSSGGGYTEAFF. CDR3 DNA: TGCGCCAGCAGCTCCGGGGGGGGGTATACTGAAGCTTTCTTT.